The T cell receptor (beta chain) described here comes from a study of blood T cell repertoires in COVID-19. Overall study: Samples representing acute and convalescent COVID-19 were sourced from the United States, Italy and Spain. T cells, B-cell-depleted T cells, or PBMCs provided the cDNA or gDNA that served as material.

The CDR3 sequence is 16 residues long. The germline gives CDR1 SGHKS, CDR2 YYEKEE (reference sequence). V shed 0 bases and J 1 base; nucleotides not matched to a gene: 5. Under the authors' procedure: Estimated nucleated cell counts came from reference gene primer amplification. Produced via immunoSEQ multiplex PCR; TCRdb's table is partial and in-frame only. Clone size and the V and J calls come from that table; the DNA yielded D and trimming. The table has some 150,000 clones, roughly 90% seen once. The V and J genes are TRBV5-5 and TRBJ2-5; 8 bases are a match to TRBD1. The sample was peripheral blood. The TCR sequence derives from a human donor in a cohort sampled during active COVID-19. The CDR3 protein is CASSLDDRGFQETQYF. Here the CDR3 DNA reads TGTGCCAGCAGCTTGGATGACAGGGGTTTCCAAGAGACCCAGTACTTC. The entire variable domain, with the rest obtained from reference TRBV5-5 and TRBJ2-5, is as follows: DAGVTQSPTHLIKTRGQQVTLRCSPISGHKSVSWYQQVLGQGPQFIFQYYEKEERGRGNFPDRFSARQFPNYSSELNVNALLLGDSALYLCASSLDDRGFQETQYFGPGTRLLVL.